The T cell receptor beta chain under discussion was sequenced for a study of technical replicates of blood from several donors. This CDR3 is 15 amino acids long. The V end was cut by 11 bases, the J end by 0 bases, with 14 bases between. From germline, CDR1 is SNHLY and CDR2 FYNNEI. The method was immunoSEQ multiplex PCR; TCRdb's version includes in-frame clones alone and lacks a portion of them. The sample has 15,000 to 19,000 clones, over 75% seen once. The sequencing input was PBMCs. The receptor was isolated from a human donor in good health. The rearrangement uses TRBV2 and TRBJ2-6, with D possibly being TRBD1 (5 bases). The CDR3, as DNA: TGTGCCGGATCAGACAGTACCTCTGGGGCCAACGTCCTGACTTTC. As protein: CAGSDSTSGANVLTF. Looking up the rest from reference TRBV2 and TRBJ2-6 gives the full variable domain: EPEVTQTPSHQVTQMGQEVILRCVPISNHLYFYWYRQILGQKVEFLVSFYNNEISEKSEIFDDQFSVERPDGSNFTLKIRSTKLEDSAMYFCAGSDSTSGANVLTFGAGSRLTVL.